This T cell receptor (beta chain) originates from a study of control samples from healthy donors and cancer patients. This clone was seen only once. Repertoires were generated with immunoSEQ multiplex PCR, while TCRdb's copy carries only in-frame clones and drops some. The data contain over 150,000 clones, approximately 94% of them singletons. The TCR was taken from a woman aged 18-29 years in good health. Sequenced sample: blood.

Written as DNA, the CDR3 is TGTGCCAGCAGCCCAGACAGGGTCGGCGAGGTGGGGCAGCCCCAGCATTTT. Translating it yields CASSPDRVGEVGQPQHF. J is TRBJ1-5 and V is TRBV3-1 (or the pseudogene TRBV3-2); 7 bases line up with TRBD1. CDR1 and CDR2 from the germline V gene are LGHDT and YNNKEL (reference sequence). The CDR3 totals 17 residues. Losses at the gene ends were 4 bases for V and 7 bases for J; bases not matched to a gene: 16.